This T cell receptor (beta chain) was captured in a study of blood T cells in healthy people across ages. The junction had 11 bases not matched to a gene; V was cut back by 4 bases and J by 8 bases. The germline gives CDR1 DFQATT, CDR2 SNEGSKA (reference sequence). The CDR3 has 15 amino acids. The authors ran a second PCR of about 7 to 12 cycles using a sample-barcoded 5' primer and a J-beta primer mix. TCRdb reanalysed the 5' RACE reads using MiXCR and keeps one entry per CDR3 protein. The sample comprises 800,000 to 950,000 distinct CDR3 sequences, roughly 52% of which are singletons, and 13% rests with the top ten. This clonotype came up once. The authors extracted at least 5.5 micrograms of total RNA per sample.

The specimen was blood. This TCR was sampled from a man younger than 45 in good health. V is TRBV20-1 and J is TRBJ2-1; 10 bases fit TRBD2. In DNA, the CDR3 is TGCAGTGCTACTGGTGGGACTAGCGTTATCGATGAGCAGTTCTTC. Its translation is CSATGGTSVIDEQFF.